One and the same sample provided the 12 T cell receptor beta chains below, sequenced in a study of cytomegalovirus exposure and HLA in healthy donors. PCR amplification relied on 60 Vbeta primers (plus 13 Jbeta primers). Measured with immunoSEQ multiplex PCR; TCRdb has only the in-frame clones, and not every one. The table lists 200,000 or so clones. Sequenced material: PBMCs. These receptors were obtained from a boy aged 10-17 years in good health and CMV-seronegative.

The genes are TRBV2 and TRBJ1-2; 8 bases fit TRBD1. The ends lost 10 bases at V and 0 bases at J; junction bases unmatched: 16. CDR3 length: 17 residues. Germline loops: CDR1 SNHLY, CDR2 FYNNEI. This chain's CDR3 is CATTRGTGKTTNYGYTF. In DNA form, the CDR3 reads TGTGCCACCACGCGAGGGACAGGCAAAACGACTAACTATGGCTACACCTTC.

V is TRBV4-1 and J is TRBJ1-1, with D hard to call. V was trimmed by 0 bases and J by 0 bases, leaving 8 bases between them. CDR1 is MGHRA, CDR2 YSYEKL, per germline. The CDR3 spans 15 residues. CDR3 sequence (DNA): TGCGCCAGCAGCCAAGAACGGGGAATGAACACTGAAGCTTTCTTT. Translated: CASSQERGMNTEAFF.

The V and J genes are TRBV7-2 and TRBJ1-1, with 10 bases fitting TRBD1. The CDR3 is 14 residues long. Germline trimming cut 4 bases from V and 4 bases from J; bases unmatched to any gene: 3. The germline V gene has CDR1 SGHTA and CDR2 FQGNSA. The CDR3 DNA is TGTGCCAGCAGCTGGGACAGGGGTGCCACTGAAGCTTTCTTT. As protein: CASSWDRGATEAFF.

The genes are TRBV11-3 and TRBJ2-1; 15 nucleotides agree with TRBD2. The CDR3 loop spans 16 amino acids. V shed 5 bases, J shed 7 bases, and the junction held 6 bases outside the gene matches. Germline V gives CDR1 SGHNT, CDR2 YENEEA. CDR3 in amino acids: CASSPGLAGGRNEQFF. As DNA, the CDR3 is TGTGCCAGCAGCCCCGGACTAGCGGGGGGGCGGAATGAGCAGTTCTTC.

The chain has TRBV4-1 and TRBJ2-7; D may be TRBD2 (5 bases). Trimming removed 4 bases at V and 2 bases at J, with 24 bases between. The CDR3 has 18 residues. The germline V gene encodes CDR1 MGHRA and CDR2 YSYEKL. The CDR3 region has the DNA TGCGCCAGCAGCCCGGGCCACCTACCTTCTCTCGGGGCCTACGAGCAGTACTTC. Encoded protein: CASSPGHLPSLGAYEQYF.

CDR3 DNA sequence: TGTGCCAGCAGCTTTACCGGGACAGGGGGCGATGGCTACACCTTC. This sequence encodes CASSFTGTGGDGYTF. The V gene is TRBV25-1, the J gene TRBJ1-2; 12 nucleotides match TRBD1. The CDR3 sequence is 15 residues long. The J segment lost 6 bases and the V segment lost 6 bases, leaving 8 bases of the junction unmatched. Germline-derived CDR1 and CDR2 are MGHDK and SYGVNS.

The V and J genes are TRBV30 and TRBJ2-7, with 11 positions matching TRBD2. The germline CDR1 and CDR2 sequences are GTSNPN and SVGIG (reference sequence). J gave up 2 bases and V 4 bases, and 1 base lay outside the gene matches. This CDR3 is 13 amino acids long. CDR3 residues: CAWKLAGAYEQYF. The DNA for the CDR3 is TGTGCCTGGAAACTAGCGGGGGCCTACGAGCAGTACTTC. Together with reference TRBV30 and TRBJ2-7, the CDR3 gives the full variable domain: SQTIHQWPATLVQPVGSPLSLECTVEGTSNPNLYWYRQAAGRGLQLLFYSVGIGQISSEVPQNLSASRPQDRQFILSSKKLLLSDSGFYLCAWKLAGAYEQYFGPGTRLTVT.

The gene calls are TRBV6-1 and TRBJ1-1; D gene unclear. The germline CDR1 and CDR2 sequences are MNHNS and SASEGT. Trimming took 1 base from V and 3 from J, leaving 12 bases between them. The CDR3 runs to 15 residues. The CDR3 protein is CASSEGLYSDTEAFF. DNA for the CDR3: TGTGCCAGCAGTGAAGGACTGTACTCGGACACTGAAGCTTTCTTT.

J is TRBJ1-1 and V is TRBV6-1; a possible D gene is TRBD1 (5 bases). Germline V gene sequence: CDR1 MNHNS, CDR2 SASEGT. The CDR3 totals 14 residues. V was trimmed by 3 bases and J by 2 bases, leaving 10 bases between them. The CDR3 protein is CASSDMTENTEAFF. The CDR3 DNA sequence: TGTGCCAGCAGTGATATGACAGAAAACACTGAAGCTTTCTTT.

V and J are TRBV5-1 and TRBJ1-2, with 7 positions matching TRBD1. J was trimmed by 0 bases and V by 0 bases; bases with no gene match: 5. Germline CDR1 reads SGHRS; CDR2 reads YFSETQ. The CDR3 totals 16 residues. CDR3 region: CASSLGRDRPNYGYTF. The CDR3 coding sequence is TGCGCCAGCAGCTTGGGGAGGGACAGACCTAACTATGGCTACACCTTC.

The chain has TRBV6-4 and TRBJ2-3; TRBD2 agrees at 13 bases. The V gene's germline CDR1 is MRHNA and CDR2 SNTAGT. The length of the CDR3 is 15 residues. With 4 bases clipped from V and 9 bases from J, the junction kept 7 bases outside the gene matches. The CDR3 DNA sequence: TGTGCCAGCAGTGGACTAGCGGGGGGCCAAGGGACGCAGTATTTT. It is translated as CASSGLAGGQGTQYF.

This rearrangement joins TRBV5-6 to TRBJ2-1; maybe TRBD2 (6 bases). The CDR3 is 11 residues long. Deletions cut 3 bases from V and 10 bases from J, with 8 bases between. Germline-derived CDR1 and CDR2 are SGHDT and YYEEEE. The CDR3 nucleotides are TGTGCCAGCAGCTCCACTAGCGAGCAGTTCTTC. This translates into CASSSTSEQFF.